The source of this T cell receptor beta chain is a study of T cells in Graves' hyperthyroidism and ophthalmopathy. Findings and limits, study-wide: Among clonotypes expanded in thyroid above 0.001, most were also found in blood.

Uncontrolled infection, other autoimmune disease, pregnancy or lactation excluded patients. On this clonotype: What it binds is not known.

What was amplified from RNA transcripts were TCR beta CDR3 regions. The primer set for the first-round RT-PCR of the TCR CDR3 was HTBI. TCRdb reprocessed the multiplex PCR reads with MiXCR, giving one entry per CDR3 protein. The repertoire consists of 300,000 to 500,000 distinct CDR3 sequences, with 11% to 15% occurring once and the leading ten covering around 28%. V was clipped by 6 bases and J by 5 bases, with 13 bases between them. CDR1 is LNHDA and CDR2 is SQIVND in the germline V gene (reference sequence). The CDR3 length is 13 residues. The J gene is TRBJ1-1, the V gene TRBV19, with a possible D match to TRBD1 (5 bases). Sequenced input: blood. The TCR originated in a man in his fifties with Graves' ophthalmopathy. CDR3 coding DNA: TGTGCCAGTAGCAGGGAAGGATATACTGAAGCTTTCTTT. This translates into CASSREGYTEAFF.